The present T cell receptor (beta chain) was sequenced within a study of OX40 agonist ivuxolimab in advanced cancers. People who had autoimmune disease history or systemic immunosuppression were excluded. Sequencing used immunoSEQ multiplex PCR; TCRdb keeps in-frame clones, though not all of them. The profile shows 25,000 to 30,000 clones, 86% of them singletons. The CDR3 is 14 amino acids. With V trimmed by 2 bases and J by 6 bases, 3 bases remained unmatched. Germline V gives CDR1 MNHEY, CDR2 SVGAGI. The chain employs TRBV6-5 and TRBJ2-2; 7 nucleotides line up with TRBD2. The clonotype originates from an adult with an advanced solid tumor such as melanoma, head and neck, liver or kidney cancer. The sample consisted of CD4+ or CD8+ T cells sorted from blood, taken in a trial of the OX40 agonist ivuxolimab. CDR3 protein: CASSYSGAPGELFF. The DNA of the CDR3 is TGTGCCAGCAGTTACAGCGGGGCCCCCGGGGAGCTGTTTTTT.